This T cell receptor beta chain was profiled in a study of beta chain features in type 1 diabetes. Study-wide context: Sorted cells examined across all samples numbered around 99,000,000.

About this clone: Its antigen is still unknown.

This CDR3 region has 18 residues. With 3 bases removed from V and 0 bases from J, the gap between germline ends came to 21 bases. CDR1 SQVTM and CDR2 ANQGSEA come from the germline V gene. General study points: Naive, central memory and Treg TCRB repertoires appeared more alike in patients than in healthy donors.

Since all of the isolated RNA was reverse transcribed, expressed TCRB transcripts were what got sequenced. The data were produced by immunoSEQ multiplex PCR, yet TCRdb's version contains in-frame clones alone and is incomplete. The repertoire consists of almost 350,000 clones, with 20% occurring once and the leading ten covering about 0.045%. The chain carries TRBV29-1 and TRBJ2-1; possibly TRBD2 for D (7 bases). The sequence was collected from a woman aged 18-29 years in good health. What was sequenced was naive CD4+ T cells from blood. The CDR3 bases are TGCAGCGTTGATTTGAGGGGGGAGCGGGGAATCTCCTACAATGAGCAGTTCTTC. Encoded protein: CSVDLRGERGISYNEQFF.